The 22 T cell receptor beta chains below were found in one sample sequenced in a study of blood T cell repertoires in COVID-19. Clones were read by immunoSEQ multiplex PCR, and TCRdb kept only the in-frame ones, dropping some. The sample yields fewer than 200,000 clones, approximately 79% seen once. Input material: peripheral blood. All receptors derive from a woman in her seventies with acute or convalescent COVID-19.

The J gene is TRBJ1-2, the V gene TRBV2, with 12 positions matching TRBD1. The CDR3 has 15 residues. V dropped 4 bases and J dropped 6; count of bases not matched to a gene: 6. Germline lookup yields CDR1 SNHLY and CDR2 FYNNEI. The CDR3 protein is CASSVLGQGADGYTF. For the CDR3, the DNA is TGTGCCAGCAGTGTCTTGGGACAGGGGGCCGATGGCTACACCTTC.

V gene TRBV29-1 combines with J gene TRBJ2-1, with 7 bases that match TRBD2. Germline values: CDR1 SQVTM, CDR2 ANQGSEA. The V and J ends lost 3 bases and 9 bases, in that order; junction bases with no gene match: 5. CDR3 length equals 12 residues. Here the CDR3 DNA reads TGCAGCGTTGACCAGACTAGCAGTGAGCAGTTCTTC. Translation gives CSVDQTSSEQFF.

J is TRBJ2-7 and V is TRBV11-3; D is possibly TRBD1 (6 bases). This CDR3 region has 14 residues. Germline V gives CDR1 SGHNT, CDR2 YENEEA. The V gene lost 3 bases and the J gene lost 3 bases, with 12 bases spanning the gap. CDR3 loop: CASSFWGRVYEQYF. CDR3 nucleotide sequence: TGTGCCAGCAGCTTCTGGGGGCGCGTCTACGAGCAGTACTTC.

V gene TRBV19 combines with J gene TRBJ2-6; D gene uncertain. Germline V gives CDR1 LNHDA, CDR2 SQIVND (reference sequence). Trimming pared 6 bases from V and 3 bases from J, leaving 6 bases between. This CDR3 is 13 amino acids long. CDR3 nucleotides: TGTGCCAGTAGCTACGGTGGGGCCAACGTCCTGACTTTC. Its protein is CASSYGGANVLTF.

The rearrangement links TRBV19 to TRBJ2-2, with D uncertain. The CDR3 contains 14 residues. Germline CDR1 reads LNHDA; CDR2 reads SQIVND (reference sequence). V was pared by 3 bases and J by 4 bases, with 9 bases between. The CDR3 DNA reads TGTGCCAGTAGTATTTTAACGGTCACCGGGGAGCTGTTTTTT. This sequence encodes CASSILTVTGELFF.

The chain joins TRBV4-1 to TRBJ2-3; possibly TRBD2 for D (6 bases). With 4 bases removed from V and 3 bases from J, the gap between germline ends came to 20 bases. The germline CDR1 and CDR2 sequences are MGHRA and YSYEKL. The CDR3 totals 17 residues. The CDR3 spells CASSRLFGTSTTDTQYF. DNA for the CDR3: TGCGCCAGCAGCCGACTATTTGGGACTTCCACAACAGATACGCAGTATTTT.

The chain combines TRBV19 with TRBJ2-3; 8 bases agree with TRBD2. This CDR3 has 17 amino acids. Trimming cost V 0 bases and J 5 bases; bases outside gene matches: 10. Germline assignment: CDR1 LNHDA and CDR2 SQIVND (reference sequence). This chain's CDR3 is CASSIDQTSGQEDTQYF. CDR3 sequence (DNA): TGTGCCAGTAGTATAGACCAAACTAGCGGCCAGGAAGATACGCAGTATTTT.

This chain joins TRBV19 and TRBJ1-1; 7 positions agree with TRBD1. V shed 3 bases and J 3 bases; nucleotides not matched to a gene: 10. CDR1 and CDR2 (germline): LNHDA, SQIVND (reference sequence). This CDR3 spans 16 amino acids. Written as DNA, the CDR3 is TGTGCCAGTAGTATCTCCCCACAGGGGTCGGACACTGAAGCTTTCTTT. This codes for CASSISPQGSDTEAFF.

This chain links TRBV5-1 with TRBJ1-4; 7 positions agree with TRBD1. Germline CDR1 and CDR2: SGHRS and YFSETQ. The CDR3 has 15 amino acids. Unmatched junction bases numbered 8, after V lost 4 bases and J lost 5 bases. The CDR3 nucleotides are TGCGCCAGCAGCCCGGACAGGAGGGGGAATGAAAAACTGTTTTTT. Amino acid sequence: CASSPDRRGNEKLFF.

The chain links TRBV7-3 to TRBJ1-2; 10 bases agree with TRBD1. The CDR3 has 19 residues. Germline trimming cut 5 bases from V and 5 bases from J; bases unmatched to any gene: 20. Germline V lookup: CDR1 SGHTA, CDR2 FQGTGA. CDR3 bases: TGTGCCAGCAGCCCGACCCCCGTCACTCCGGGACAGGGGATTTATGGCTACACCTTC. Amino acid sequence: CASSPTPVTPGQGIYGYTF.

This chain links TRBV9 with TRBJ2-1; 8 nucleotides match TRBD2. CDR3 length equals 13 residues. The V gene's germline CDR1 is SGDLS and CDR2 YYNGEE. Germline trimming cut 4 bases from V and 6 bases from J; bases unmatched to any gene: 3. This CDR3 is CASSPGLVNEQFF. For the CDR3, the DNA is TGTGCCAGCAGCCCGGGACTAGTCAATGAGCAGTTCTTC.

The sample holds a few counts of this clone. V is TRBV15 and J is TRBJ1-1; no clear D. The CDR3 contains 12 residues. V was shortened by 2 bases and J by 1 base, with 2 bases between the two germline ends. CDR1 is LNHNV, CDR2 YYDKDF, per germline (reference sequence). The CDR3 loop is CATSRQNTEAFF. The CDR3 DNA reads as TGTGCCACCAGCAGACAGAACACTGAAGCTTTCTTT.

This chain joins TRBV27 and TRBJ2-7; the D gene is possibly TRBD1 (6 bases). V was pared by 0 bases and J by 6 bases, with 15 bases between. This CDR3 comprises 15 residues. The germline V gene encodes CDR1 MNHEY and CDR2 SMNVEV (reference sequence). The CDR3, as DNA: TGTGCCAGCAGTTTATCGAGCAGGGGTCTGTCCGAGCAGTACTTC. It codes for CASSLSSRGLSEQYF.

The gene calls are TRBV27 and TRBJ1-1; 8 bases are shared with TRBD1. The V segment lost 6 bases and the J segment 4 bases; nucleotides outside the gene matches: 19. This CDR3 region has 18 residues. The germline V gene has CDR1 MNHEY and CDR2 SMNVEV (reference sequence). The CDR3 DNA reads as TGTGCCAGCAGCTCCACGATCGGACAGGGATTTGGGGTCACTGAAGCTTTCTTT. It is translated as CASSSTIGQGFGVTEAFF.

This clone came up once. The J gene is TRBJ2-3, the V gene TRBV5-4, with a possible D match to TRBD2 (5 bases). The germline V gene has CDR1 SGHNT and CDR2 YYREEE (reference sequence). The CDR3 is 15 residues long. V lost 0 bases and J 5 bases, leaving 13 bases between the germline ends. This CDR3 reads CASSLASSGQDTQYF. CDR3 bases: TGTGCCAGCAGCTTGGCTAGCTCGGGCCAAGATACGCAGTATTTT.

The rearrangement uses TRBV4-1 and TRBJ2-1, with a tentative D call TRBD2 (6 bases). Per germline, CDR1 MGHRA and CDR2 YSYEKL. V was clipped by 2 bases and J by 9 bases, with 11 bases between them. The CDR3 length is 13 residues. The CDR3, as DNA: TGCGCCAGCAGCCAAACACGGGGAGGTGAGCAGTTCTTC. The encoded protein is CASSQTRGGEQFF.

The genes are TRBV2 and TRBJ1-4; unclear D gene. V was shortened by 3 bases and J by 3 bases, with 14 bases between the two germline ends. This CDR3 is 16 amino acids long. The V gene's germline CDR1 is SNHLY and CDR2 FYNNEI. The CDR3 spells CASSENSHPANEKLFF. In nucleotides, the CDR3 is TGTGCCAGCAGTGAGAACAGCCACCCGGCTAATGAAAAACTGTTTTTT.

The chain has TRBV25-1 and TRBJ2-1, with TRBD1 matching over 7 bases. The V gene end was trimmed by 4 bases and the J gene end by 8 bases; junction bases not matched to a gene: 8. The CDR3 loop spans 14 amino acids. Germline V gene sequence: CDR1 MGHDK, CDR2 SYGVNS. For the CDR3, the DNA is TGTGCCAGCAGTGGCTGGACAGGTGTTGATGAGCAGTTCTTC. Protein sequence: CASSGWTGVDEQFF.

The chain employs TRBV24-1 and TRBJ2-5; 12 bases agree with TRBD2. The CDR3 totals 14 residues. Germline assignment: CDR1 KGHDR and CDR2 SFDVKD. J gave up 11 bases and V 4 bases, and 7 bases lay outside the gene matches. The CDR3 DNA reads TGTGCCACCAGTGACCAGGGACTAGCGGGCCGACAGTACTTC. Its protein product is CATSDQGLAGRQYF.

J is TRBJ2-7 and V is TRBV29-1; D uncertain. Per germline, CDR1 SQVTM and CDR2 ANQGSEA. The CDR3 consists of 11 residues. Between the trimmed V and J ends, which lost 4 bases and 2 bases, there was a span of 6 bases. The CDR3 is CSVVATYEQYF. CDR3 nucleotide sequence: TGCAGCGTTGTTGCTACCTACGAGCAGTACTTC.

This chain uses TRBV6-1 with TRBJ2-3, with TRBD1 as a possible D gene (5 bases). This CDR3 spans 16 amino acids. V shed 1 base and J shed 4 bases, with 15 bases lying between them. The germline CDR1 and CDR2 sequences are MNHNS and SASEGT. As DNA, the CDR3 is TGTGCCAGCAGTGAAGGCACAGGTTCTAACGCAGATACGCAGTATTTT. Translating gives CASSEGTGSNADTQYF.

The chain uses TRBV9 and TRBJ2-7; D unresolved. Trimming removed 3 bases from V and 1 base from J, with 8 bases in between. This CDR3 comprises 13 residues. Per the germline V gene, CDR1 is SGDLS and CDR2 is YYNGEE. CDR3: CASSAGFSYEQYF. CDR3 DNA sequence: TGTGCCAGCAGCGCCGGGTTTTCCTACGAGCAGTACTTC.